This T cell receptor (beta chain) was identified in a study of T cells after yellow fever vaccination. Findings and limits, study-wide: Most clones from primary vaccination resurfaced after the booster (96% CD4, 70% to 90% CD8).

As concerns this clonotype: The target antigen is unknown.

Germline V gene data show CDR1 as SQVTM and CDR2 as ANQGSEA. The CDR3 length is 12 residues. V lost 4 bases and J lost 2, with 8 bases in between. Conversion of TCR transcripts into cDNA relied on 5'RACE template switching, which added a universal primer site and UMIs. TCRdb re-called the 5' RACE reads through MiXCR, storing one row per CDR3 protein. This table has some 400,000 distinct CDR3 sequences, around 19% appearing once. This chain joins TRBV29-1 and TRBJ1-1; D uncertain. This sample comprised PBMCs, obtained before the yellow fever booster vaccination. This clonotype originated in a young man who received the YFV17D yellow fever vaccine. CDR3 in DNA: TGCAGCGTTGGTCCCAGAAACACTGAAGCTTTCTTT. It is translated as CSVGPRNTEAFF.